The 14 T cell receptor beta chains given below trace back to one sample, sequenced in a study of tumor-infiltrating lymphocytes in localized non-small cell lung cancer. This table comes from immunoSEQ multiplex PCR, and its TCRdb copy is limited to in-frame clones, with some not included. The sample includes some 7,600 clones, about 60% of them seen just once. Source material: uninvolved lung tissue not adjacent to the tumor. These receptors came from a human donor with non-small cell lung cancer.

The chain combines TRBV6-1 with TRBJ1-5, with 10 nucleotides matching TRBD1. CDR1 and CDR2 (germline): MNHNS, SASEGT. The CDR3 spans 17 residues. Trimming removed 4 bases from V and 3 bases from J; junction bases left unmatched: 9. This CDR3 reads CASSVPGQGTINQPQHF. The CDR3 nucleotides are TGTGCCAGCAGTGTCCCGGGACAGGGGACAATCAATCAGCCCCAGCATTTT.

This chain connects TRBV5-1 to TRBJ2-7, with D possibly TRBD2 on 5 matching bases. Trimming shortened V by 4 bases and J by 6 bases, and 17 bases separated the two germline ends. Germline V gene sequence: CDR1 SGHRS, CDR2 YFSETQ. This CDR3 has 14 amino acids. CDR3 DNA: TGCGCCAGCAGCCCCAGCCGGACTGGAGTCGAGCAGTACTTC. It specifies CASSPSRTGVEQYF. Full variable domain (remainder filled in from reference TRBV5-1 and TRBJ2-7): KAGVTQTPRYLIKTRGQQVTLSCSPISGHRSVSWYQQTPGQGLQFLFEYFSETQRNKGNFPGRFSGRQFSNSRSEMNVSTLELGDSALYLCASSPSRTGVEQYFGPGTRLTVT.

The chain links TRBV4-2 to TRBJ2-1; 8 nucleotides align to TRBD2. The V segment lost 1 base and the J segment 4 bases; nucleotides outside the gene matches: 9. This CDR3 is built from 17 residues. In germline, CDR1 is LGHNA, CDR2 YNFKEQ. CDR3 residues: CASSQGGPGGPYNEQFF. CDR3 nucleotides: TGTGCCAGCAGCCAAGGGGGCCCGGGGGGGCCTTACAATGAGCAGTTCTTC.

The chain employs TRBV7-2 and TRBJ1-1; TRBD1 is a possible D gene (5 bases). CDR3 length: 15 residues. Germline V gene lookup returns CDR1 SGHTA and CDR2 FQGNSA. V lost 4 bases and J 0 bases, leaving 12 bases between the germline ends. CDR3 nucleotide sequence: TGTGCCAGCAGCTCGGGGACGGCGATGAACACTGAAGCTTTCTTT. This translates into CASSSGTAMNTEAFF.

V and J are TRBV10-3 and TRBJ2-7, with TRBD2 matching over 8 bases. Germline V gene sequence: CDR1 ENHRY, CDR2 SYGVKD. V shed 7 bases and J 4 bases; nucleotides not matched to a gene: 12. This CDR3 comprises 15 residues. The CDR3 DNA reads TGTGCCATCACTGACACGGCGGGGGGAATTTACGAGCAGTACTTC. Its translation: CAITDTAGGIYEQYF.

The CDR3 here is CASSLGTANTEAFF. The DNA of the CDR3 is TGCGCCAGCAGCTTGGGGACAGCGAACACTGAAGCTTTCTTT. This chain uses TRBV5-1 with TRBJ1-1, with D possibly matching TRBD1 (6 bases). The CDR3 extends over 14 amino acids. Germline V gene lookup returns CDR1 SGHRS and CDR2 YFSETQ. Trimming stripped 0 bases from V and 1 base from J, with 7 bases between.

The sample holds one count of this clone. CDR3 protein: CASSPRWGAGELFF. The CDR3 nucleotides read TGTGCCAGCAGCCCACGTTGGGGGGCCGGGGAGCTGTTTTTT. J is TRBJ2-2 and V is TRBV9, with TRBD2 as a possible D gene (6 bases). This CDR3 region has 14 residues. The germline V gene has CDR1 SGDLS and CDR2 YYNGEE. The germline V and J ends were trimmed by 4 bases and 6 bases, with 13 bases remaining between them.

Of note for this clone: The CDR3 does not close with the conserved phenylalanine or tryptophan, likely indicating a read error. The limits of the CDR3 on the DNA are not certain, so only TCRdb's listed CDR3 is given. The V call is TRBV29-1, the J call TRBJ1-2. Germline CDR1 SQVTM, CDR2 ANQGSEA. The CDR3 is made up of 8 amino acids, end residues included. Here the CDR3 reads CSVEGGEV.

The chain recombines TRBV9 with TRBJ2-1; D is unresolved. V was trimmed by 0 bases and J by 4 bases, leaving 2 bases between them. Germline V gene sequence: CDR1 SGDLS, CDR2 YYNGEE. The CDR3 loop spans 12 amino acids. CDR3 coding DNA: TGTGCCAGCAGCGTAGGGTACAATGAGCAGTTCTTC. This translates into CASSVGYNEQFF.

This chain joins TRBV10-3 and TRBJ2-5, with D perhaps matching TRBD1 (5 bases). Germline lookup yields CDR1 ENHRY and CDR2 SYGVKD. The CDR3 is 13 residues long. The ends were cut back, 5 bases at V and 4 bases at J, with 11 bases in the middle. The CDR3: CAISPGWGETQYF. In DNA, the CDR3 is TGTGCCATCAGTCCAGGGTGGGGAGAGACCCAGTACTTC.

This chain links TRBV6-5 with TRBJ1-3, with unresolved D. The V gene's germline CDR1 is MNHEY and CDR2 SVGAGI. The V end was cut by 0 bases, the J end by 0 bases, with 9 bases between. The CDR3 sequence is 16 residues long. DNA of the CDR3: TGTGCCAGCAGTTACTCGTTGTCCCACTCTGGAAACACCATATATTTT. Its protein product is CASSYSLSHSGNTIYF.

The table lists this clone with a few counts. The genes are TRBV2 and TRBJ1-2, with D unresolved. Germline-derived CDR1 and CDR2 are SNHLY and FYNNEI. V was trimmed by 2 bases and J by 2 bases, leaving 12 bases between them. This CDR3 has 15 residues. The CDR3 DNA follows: TGTGCCAGCAGTGAATCCGATTCCCCCAACTATGGCTACACCTTC. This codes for CASSESDSPNYGYTF. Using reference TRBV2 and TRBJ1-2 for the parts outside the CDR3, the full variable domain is EPEVTQTPSHQVTQMGQEVILRCVPISNHLYFYWYRQILGQKVEFLVSFYNNEISEKSEIFDDQFSVERPDGSNFTLKIRSTKLEDSAMYFCASSESDSPNYGYTFGSGTRLTVV.

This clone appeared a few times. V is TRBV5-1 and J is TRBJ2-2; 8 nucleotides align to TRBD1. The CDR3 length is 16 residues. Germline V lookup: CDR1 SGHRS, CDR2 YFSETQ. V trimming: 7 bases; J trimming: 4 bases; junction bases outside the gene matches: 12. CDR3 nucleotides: TGCGCCAGCGGACTGCAGGGGGCAGGCGGCACCGGGGAGCTGTTTTTT. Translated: CASGLQGAGGTGELFF.

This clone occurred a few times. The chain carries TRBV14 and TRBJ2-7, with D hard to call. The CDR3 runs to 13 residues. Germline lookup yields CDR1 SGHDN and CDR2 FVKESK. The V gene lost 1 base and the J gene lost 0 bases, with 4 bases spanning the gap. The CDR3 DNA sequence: TGTGCCAGCAGCCAAGGCTACTCCTACGAGCAGTACTTC. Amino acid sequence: CASSQGYSYEQYF.